One sample yielded the 26 T cell receptor beta chains listed below, sequenced in a study of PD-1 blockade in classical Hodgkin lymphoma. Measured with immunoSEQ multiplex PCR; TCRdb has only the in-frame clones, and not every one. This sample has around 60,000 clones, with roughly 91% found just once. In every patient, relapse followed autologous stem cell transplantation, while exposure to brentuximab vedotin differed. This specimen consisted of peripheral blood mononuclear cells (PBMCs), obtained before the second cycle of nivolumab. These receptors were collected from a human donor with classical Hodgkin lymphoma.

In its sample, this clone was seen once. CDR3 in DNA: TGTGCCAGCAGAGCCCAGGGAAGGGAAAAACTGTTTTTT. Translating it yields CASRAQGREKLFF. The rearrangement links TRBV6-5 to TRBJ1-4, with D tentatively TRBD1 (5 bases). Germline V gene lookup returns CDR1 MNHEY and CDR2 SVGAGI. The CDR3 has 13 residues. The V gene lost 6 bases and the J gene lost 8 bases, with 13 bases spanning the gap.

The chain is built from TRBV30 and TRBJ2-1; no clear D gene. V lost 5 bases to trimming and J lost 0 bases, with 5 bases between them. Germline V lookup: CDR1 GTSNPN, CDR2 SVGIG (reference sequence). The CDR3 extends over 12 amino acids. CDR3 region: CAWGPSYNEQFF. In DNA, the CDR3 is TGTGCCTGGGGGCCCTCCTACAATGAGCAGTTCTTC.

The chain joins TRBV28 to TRBJ2-1; TRBD1 matches at 9 bases. Trimming took 2 bases from V and 9 from J; bases not matched to a gene: 8. CDR3 length: 15 residues. Germline V gives CDR1 MDHEN, CDR2 SYDVKM. For the CDR3, the DNA is TGTGCCAGCAGTTTAAGGGACAGGGATTTTGGTGAGCAGTTCTTC. As protein: CASSLRDRDFGEQFF.

The chain couples TRBV5-1 to TRBJ2-5, with 7 bases that match TRBD2. The CDR3 is 14 residues long. CDR1 is SGHRS and CDR2 is YFSETQ in the germline V gene. Trimming cost V 2 bases and J 3 bases; bases outside gene matches: 4. The CDR3 protein is CASSFNGGKETQYF. Written as DNA, the CDR3 is TGCGCCAGCAGCTTTAACGGGGGGAAAGAGACCCAGTACTTC.

V usage is TRBV6-6 and J usage is TRBJ1-1; 12 bases fit TRBD1. V trimming: 5 bases; J trimming: 7 bases; junction bases outside the gene matches: 8. The CDR3 consists of 15 residues. Germline CDR1 is MNHNY and CDR2 is SVGAGI (reference sequence). CDR3: CASSQGQGALGEAFF. The CDR3 bases are TGTGCCAGCAGTCAGGGACAGGGGGCCCTGGGTGAAGCTTTCTTT.

CDR3 sequence reads: CASRRTSGGDEQFF. DNA of the CDR3: TGTGCCAGCAGGCGGACTAGCGGGGGTGATGAGCAGTTCTTC. The V call is TRBV7-9, the J call TRBJ2-1; 13 bases align to TRBD2. The CDR3 has 14 amino acids. The V gene's germline CDR1 is SEHNR and CDR2 FQNEAQ (reference sequence). V shed 6 bases, J shed 8 bases, and the junction held 4 bases outside the gene matches.

The rearrangement joins TRBV7-2 to TRBJ1-3; D uncertain. V shed 1 base and J shed 0 bases, with 16 bases lying between them. The germline gives CDR1 SGHTA, CDR2 FQGNSA. This CDR3 region has 18 residues. The CDR3 DNA follows: TGTGCCAGCAGCTTAGGGGTGCGGGGATCCAACTCTGGAAACACCATATATTTT. This gives the protein CASSLGVRGSNSGNTIYF.

The V and J genes are TRBV5-1 and TRBJ2-7, with D perhaps matching TRBD1 (6 bases). Germline V gene data show CDR1 as SGHRS and CDR2 as YFSETQ. This CDR3 has 16 amino acids. Trimming cost V 4 bases and J 0 bases, with 17 bases left between them. The chain's CDR3 is CASSPFRGSASYEQYF. In DNA form, the CDR3 reads TGCGCCAGCAGCCCCTTTAGGGGGAGTGCCTCCTACGAGCAGTACTTC.

The gene calls are TRBV7-9 and TRBJ1-5; tentative D call: TRBD1 (6 bases). Looked up from germline, CDR1 is SEHNR and CDR2 is FQNEAQ (reference sequence). Trimming stripped 1 base from V and 3 bases from J, with 10 bases between. The CDR3 runs 15 residues. Here the CDR3 DNA reads TGTGCCAGCAGCTTAGAACAGGGCGACAATCAGCCCCAGCATTTT. Translated: CASSLEQGDNQPQHF.

This clone was detected only a few times. The chain uses TRBV25-1 and TRBJ1-5, with a possible D match to TRBD1 (5 bases). Trimming removed 7 bases at V and 4 bases at J, with 14 bases between. CDR1 and CDR2 (germline): MGHDK, SYGVNS. CDR3 length: 14 residues. The CDR3 sequence: CASTPTGQNQPQHF. CDR3 bases: TGTGCCAGCACCCCCACGGGGCAGAATCAGCCCCAGCATTTT.

This sequence joins TRBV7-9 and TRBJ1-4; D remains ambiguous. Germline CDR1 and CDR2: SEHNR and FQNEAQ (reference sequence). CDR3 length: 15 residues. V lost 5 bases and J 7 bases, leaving 17 bases between the germline ends. The CDR3 nucleotides are TGTGCCAGCAGCCGCAGACTTACCCGGATTGAAAAACTGTTTTTT. As protein: CASSRRLTRIEKLFF.

The chain is built from TRBV27 and TRBJ2-7; D gene unclear. This CDR3 has 15 amino acids. With 5 bases removed from V and 4 bases from J, the gap between germline ends came to 18 bases. Germline V CDR1 and CDR2: MNHEY, SMNVEV (reference sequence). This chain's CDR3 is CASSNRAAPSYEQYF. The DNA for the CDR3 is TGTGCCAGCAGTAACCGGGCCGCACCCTCTTACGAGCAGTACTTC.

The chain links TRBV5-1 to TRBJ2-3; TRBD2 matches at 8 bases. The germline gives CDR1 SGHRS, CDR2 YFSETQ. The CDR3 is 15 residues long. V lost 1 base to trimming and J lost 4 bases; unmatched junction nucleotides: 5. The CDR3 loop reads CASSLSGGMADTQYF. CDR3 in DNA: TGCGCCAGCAGCTTGTCGGGGGGGATGGCAGATACGCAGTATTTT.

V and J are TRBV5-1 and TRBJ2-7; the D gene is possibly TRBD1 (6 bases). Germline V CDR1 and CDR2: SGHRS, YFSETQ. The CDR3 extends over 15 amino acids. V was trimmed by 4 bases and J by 2 bases, leaving 16 bases between them. CDR3 sequence reads: CASSTTPGQTYEQYF. In DNA form, the CDR3 reads TGCGCCAGCAGCACCACACCGGGACAAACCTACGAGCAGTACTTC.

This chain links TRBV4-1 with TRBJ1-1; D is undetermined. Deletions cut 3 bases from V and 5 bases from J, with 10 bases between. CDR3 length: 13 residues. CDR1 MGHRA and CDR2 YSYEKL come from the germline V gene. In nucleotides, the CDR3 is TGCGCCAGCAGCCAGGGCCAATATACTGAAGCTTTCTTT. Translation gives CASSQGQYTEAFF.

This clone was observed a handful of times. The rearrangement links TRBV7-9 to TRBJ2-2, with D perhaps TRBD1 or TRBD2 (7 bases each). The germline CDR1 and CDR2 sequences are SEHNR and FQNEAQ (reference sequence). This CDR3 spans 14 amino acids. V gave up 7 bases and J gave up 4 bases, with 13 bases separating them. The CDR3 region is CASIRGGSTGELFF. The CDR3, as DNA: TGTGCCAGCATCAGGGGGGGTTCCACCGGGGAGCTGTTTTTT.

This sequence joins TRBV10-1 and TRBJ1-1; D may be TRBD1 (6 bases). This CDR3 has 17 residues. Trimming pared 1 base from V and 0 bases from J, leaving 15 bases between. Per the germline V gene, CDR1 is WNHNN and CDR2 is SYGVQD (reference sequence). The CDR3 sequence is CASSEWGTPVMNTEAFF. CDR3 in DNA: TGCGCCAGCAGTGAGTGGGGGACACCGGTTATGAACACTGAAGCTTTCTTT.

The chain uses TRBV30 and TRBJ1-2, with D possibly TRBD1 on 5 matching bases. The CDR3 is made up of 13 amino acids. The germline V gene has CDR1 GTSNPN and CDR2 SVGIG (reference sequence). V lost 5 bases, J lost 6 bases, and 16 bases lay in between. CDR3 nucleotide sequence: TGTGCCTGGGCGGGGCCGAGTCTCGATGGCTACACCTTC. It yields the protein CAWAGPSLDGYTF.

The rearrangement links TRBV13 to TRBJ1-1; D is undetermined. CDR1 PRHDT and CDR2 FYEKMQ come from the germline V gene (reference sequence). This CDR3 has 15 amino acids. V shed 5 bases and J shed 2 bases, with 15 bases lying between them. CDR3 loop: CASSAPSLPNTEAFF. The CDR3 DNA follows: TGTGCCAGCAGCGCCCCCTCCCTACCTAACACTGAAGCTTTCTTT.

V gene TRBV5-1 combines with J gene TRBJ2-2; 9 nucleotides match TRBD1. The V and J ends lost 4 bases and 5 bases, in that order; junction bases with no gene match: 3. This CDR3 comprises 14 residues. CDR1 and CDR2 from the germline V gene are SGHRS and YFSETQ. The CDR3 region is CASSTGTGTGELFF. In nucleotides, the CDR3 is TGCGCCAGCAGCACTGGGACAGGGACCGGGGAGCTGTTTTTT. The entire variable domain, with the rest obtained from reference TRBV5-1 and TRBJ2-2, is as follows: KAGVTQTPRYLIKTRGQQVTLSCSPISGHRSVSWYQQTPGQGLQFLFEYFSETQRNKGNFPGRFSGRQFSNSRSEMNVSTLELGDSALYLCASSTGTGTGELFFGEGSRLTVL.

This clone has a single count. The chain joins TRBV6-5 to TRBJ1-1; D is possibly TRBD1 (5 bases). The CDR3 loop spans 14 amino acids. The V gene lost 0 bases and the J gene lost 4 bases, with 9 bases spanning the gap. The germline gives CDR1 MNHEY, CDR2 SVGAGI. In DNA, the CDR3 is TGTGCCAGCAGTTACTCGGTGGGGGGCACTGAAGCTTTCTTT. This gives the protein CASSYSVGGTEAFF.

This chain connects TRBV18 to TRBJ1-1, with 8 bases identical to TRBD1. The V and J ends lost 0 bases and 0 bases, in that order; junction bases with no gene match: 6. Germline CDR1 KGHSH, CDR2 LQKENI. CDR3 length: 17 residues. The CDR3 nucleotides read TGTGCCAGCTCACCACCAGAGCAGGGGGCTGTGAACACTGAAGCTTTCTTT. Translation: CASSPPEQGAVNTEAFF. Variable domain in full (rest from reference TRBV18 and TRBJ1-1): NAGVMQNPRHLVRRRGQEARLRCSPMKGHSHVYWYRQLPEEGLKFMVYLQKENIIDESGMPKERFSAEFPKEGPSILRIQQVVRGDSAAYFCASSPPEQGAVNTEAFFGQGTRLTVV.

The rearrangement joins TRBV5-1 to TRBJ2-5, with D unresolved. The germline V gene has CDR1 SGHRS and CDR2 YFSETQ. The length of the CDR3 is 13 residues. Between the trimmed V and J ends, which lost 5 bases and 2 bases, there was a span of 10 bases. Here the CDR3 DNA reads TGCGCCAGCAGTGGCACCCCGCAAGAGACCCAGTACTTC. Residues: CASSGTPQETQYF.

This chain uses TRBV28 with TRBJ1-5; maybe TRBD1 (5 bases). CDR1 and CDR2 from the germline V gene are MDHEN and SYDVKM. The V gene lost 6 bases and the J gene lost 11 bases, with 20 bases spanning the gap. The CDR3 is 14 residues long. The CDR3 region has the DNA TGTGCCAGCAGCGAGCGGGGACTAGGTAAGACCCAGCATTTT. Its protein is CASSERGLGKTQHF.

The chain combines TRBV19 with TRBJ1-2, with D perhaps matching TRBD1 (6 bases). CDR3 length: 15 amino acids. Between the trimmed V and J ends, which lost 11 bases and 6 bases, there was a span of 25 bases. Germline V CDR1 and CDR2: LNHDA, SQIVND (reference sequence). In DNA form, the CDR3 reads TGTGCCTGCTCCGAGGGAGGGGGAAACTATCATGGCTACACCTTC. Its translation is CACSEGGGNYHGYTF.

The chain employs TRBV10-1 and TRBJ1-1; no definite D call. Germline values: CDR1 WNHNN, CDR2 SYGVQD (reference sequence). This CDR3 comprises 13 residues. V was clipped by 11 bases and J by 0 bases, with 13 bases between them. The CDR3 reads CASSGRMNTEAFF. Written as DNA, the CDR3 is TGCGCCTCATCGGGCAGGATGAACACTGAAGCTTTCTTT.